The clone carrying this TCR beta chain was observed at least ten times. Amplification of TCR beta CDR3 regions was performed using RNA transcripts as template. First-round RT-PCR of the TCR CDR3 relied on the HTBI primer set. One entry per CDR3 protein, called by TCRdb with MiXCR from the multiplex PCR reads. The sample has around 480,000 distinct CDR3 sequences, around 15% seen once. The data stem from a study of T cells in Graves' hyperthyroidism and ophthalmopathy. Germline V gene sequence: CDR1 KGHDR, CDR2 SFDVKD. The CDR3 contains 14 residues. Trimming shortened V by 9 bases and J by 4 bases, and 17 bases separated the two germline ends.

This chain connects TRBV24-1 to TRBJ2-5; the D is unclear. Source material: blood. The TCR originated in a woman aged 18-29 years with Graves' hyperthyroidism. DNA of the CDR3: TGTGCCACCGGCCGGGCCTCAGGCAGAGAGACCCAGTACTTC. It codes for CATGRASGRETQYF.